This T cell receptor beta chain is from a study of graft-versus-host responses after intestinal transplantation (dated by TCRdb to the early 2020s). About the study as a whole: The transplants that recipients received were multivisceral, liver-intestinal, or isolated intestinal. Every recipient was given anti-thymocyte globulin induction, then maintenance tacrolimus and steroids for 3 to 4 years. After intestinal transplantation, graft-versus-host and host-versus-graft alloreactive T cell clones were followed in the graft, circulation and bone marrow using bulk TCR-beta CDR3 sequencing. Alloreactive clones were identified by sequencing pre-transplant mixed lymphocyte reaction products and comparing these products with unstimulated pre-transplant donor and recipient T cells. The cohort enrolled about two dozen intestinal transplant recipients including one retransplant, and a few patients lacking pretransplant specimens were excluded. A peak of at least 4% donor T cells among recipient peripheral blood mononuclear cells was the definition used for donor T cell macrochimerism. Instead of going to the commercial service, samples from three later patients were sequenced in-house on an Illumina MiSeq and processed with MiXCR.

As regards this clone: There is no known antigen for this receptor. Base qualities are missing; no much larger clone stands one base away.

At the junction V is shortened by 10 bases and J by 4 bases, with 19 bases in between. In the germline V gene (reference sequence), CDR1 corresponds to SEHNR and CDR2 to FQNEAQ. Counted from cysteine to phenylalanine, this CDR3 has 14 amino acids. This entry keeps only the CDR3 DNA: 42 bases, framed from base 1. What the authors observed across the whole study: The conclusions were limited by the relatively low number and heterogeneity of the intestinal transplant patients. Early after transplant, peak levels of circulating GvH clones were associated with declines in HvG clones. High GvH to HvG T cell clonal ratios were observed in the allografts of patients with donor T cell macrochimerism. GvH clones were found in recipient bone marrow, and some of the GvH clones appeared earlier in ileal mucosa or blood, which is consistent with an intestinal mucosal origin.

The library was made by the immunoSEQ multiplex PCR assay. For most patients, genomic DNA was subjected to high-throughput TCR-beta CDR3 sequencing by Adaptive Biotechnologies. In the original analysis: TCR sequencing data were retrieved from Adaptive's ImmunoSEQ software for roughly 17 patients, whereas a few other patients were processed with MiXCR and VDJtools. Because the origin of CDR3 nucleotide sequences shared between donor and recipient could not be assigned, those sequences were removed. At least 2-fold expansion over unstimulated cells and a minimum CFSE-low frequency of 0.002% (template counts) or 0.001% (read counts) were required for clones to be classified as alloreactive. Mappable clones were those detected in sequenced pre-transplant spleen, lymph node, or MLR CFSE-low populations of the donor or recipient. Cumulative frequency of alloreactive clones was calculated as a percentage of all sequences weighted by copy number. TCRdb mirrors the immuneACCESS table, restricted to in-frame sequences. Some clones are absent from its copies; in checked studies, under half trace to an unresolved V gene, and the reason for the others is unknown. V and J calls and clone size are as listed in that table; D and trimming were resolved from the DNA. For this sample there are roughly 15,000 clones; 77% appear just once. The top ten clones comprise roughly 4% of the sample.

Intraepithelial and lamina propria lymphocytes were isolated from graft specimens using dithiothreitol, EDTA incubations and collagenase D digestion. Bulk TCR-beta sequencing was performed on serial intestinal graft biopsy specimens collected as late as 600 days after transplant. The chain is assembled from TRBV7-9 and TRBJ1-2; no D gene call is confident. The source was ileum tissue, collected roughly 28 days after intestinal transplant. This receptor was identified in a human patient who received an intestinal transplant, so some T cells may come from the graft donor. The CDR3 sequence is CATPHPRLSYGYTF. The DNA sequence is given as TGTGCCACCCCCCATCCCAGGCTCTCCTATGGCTACACCTTC.